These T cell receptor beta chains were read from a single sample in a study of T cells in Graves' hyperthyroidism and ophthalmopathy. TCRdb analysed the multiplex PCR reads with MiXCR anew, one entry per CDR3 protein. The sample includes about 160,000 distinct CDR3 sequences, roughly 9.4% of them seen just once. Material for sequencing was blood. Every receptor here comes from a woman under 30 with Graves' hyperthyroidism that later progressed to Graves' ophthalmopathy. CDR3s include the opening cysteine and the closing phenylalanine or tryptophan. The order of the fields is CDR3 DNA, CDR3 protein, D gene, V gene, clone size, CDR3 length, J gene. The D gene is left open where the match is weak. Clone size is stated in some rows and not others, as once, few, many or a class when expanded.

cdr3_nt: TGTGCCAGGGGGGACAGGGGAGGCACAGATACGCAGTATTTT
cdr3_aa: CARGDRGGTDTQYF
d_call: TRBD1
v_call: TRBV2
clone_size: few
cdr3_length: 14
j_call: TRBJ2-3

cdr3_nt: TGTGCCTGGAGTGAACCGGCCCCGAAACAGTTCTTC
cdr3_aa: CAWSEPAPKQFF
d_call: .
v_call: TRBV30
clone_size: many
cdr3_length: 12
j_call: TRBJ2-1

cdr3_nt: TGTGCCACCAGTGATACCGCCCGGGACAGAGAAGAGACCCAGTACTTC
cdr3_aa: CATSDTARDREETQYF
d_call: TRBD1
v_call: TRBV24-1
clone_size: many
cdr3_length: 16
j_call: TRBJ2-5

cdr3_nt: TGCAGCGTACAGACGGTTAGCAATCAGCCCCAGCATTTT
cdr3_aa: CSVQTVSNQPQHF
d_call: .
v_call: TRBV29-1
clone_size: many
cdr3_length: 13
j_call: TRBJ1-5

cdr3_nt: TGTGCCAGCAGTTTAGAAGGGGGCGGGGGTCAGCCCCAGCATTTT
cdr3_aa: CASSLEGGGGQPQHF
d_call: TRBD1
v_call: TRBV12-3/TRBV12-4
clone_size: many
cdr3_length: 15
j_call: TRBJ1-5

cdr3_nt: TGTGCCAGCAGTTTCGACAGGGGTTCCTACAATGAGCAGTTCTTC
cdr3_aa: CASSFDRGSYNEQFF
d_call: TRBD1
v_call: TRBV2
clone_size: many
cdr3_length: 15
j_call: TRBJ2-1

cdr3_nt: TGTGCCACAGAGCCTACCTTCTATAGCAATCAGCCCCAGCATTTT
cdr3_aa: CATEPTFYSNQPQHF
d_call: .
v_call: TRBV6-1
clone_size: many
cdr3_length: 15
j_call: TRBJ1-5

cdr3_nt: TGTGCCAGCAGTGTCCCCATCTTGGCTAGCAGTCCGTACCAAGAGACCCAGTACTTC
cdr3_aa: CASSVPILASSPYQETQYF
d_call: .
v_call: TRBV6-1
clone_size: many
cdr3_length: 19
j_call: TRBJ2-5

cdr3_nt: TGTGCCAGCAGCCAAGCGGGAGGAAGGGGTGAGCAGTTCTTC
cdr3_aa: CASSQAGGRGEQFF
d_call: TRBD2
v_call: TRBV14
clone_size: few
cdr3_length: 14
j_call: TRBJ2-1

cdr3_nt: TGTGCCAGCAGTTTATCGGGCTTTGCCGGGGAGCTGTTTTTT
cdr3_aa: CASSLSGFAGELFF
d_call: .
v_call: TRBV27
clone_size: many
cdr3_length: 14
j_call: TRBJ2-2

cdr3_nt: TGTGCCAGCAGCTTAGCAATGGACTCCCTTGGAAAGCAGTTCTTC
cdr3_aa: CASSLAMDSLGKQFF
d_call: .
v_call: TRBV7-8
clone_size: few
cdr3_length: 15
j_call: TRBJ2-1

cdr3_nt: TGTGCCTGGAGAGCGGGAGTTCCTGAGGATACGCAGTATTTT
cdr3_aa: CAWRAGVPEDTQYF
d_call: TRBD2
v_call: TRBV30
clone_size: .
cdr3_length: 14
j_call: TRBJ2-3

cdr3_nt: TGTGCCAGCAGCTTGACAGGGTCCGGCTACACCTTC
cdr3_aa: CASSLTGSGYTF
d_call: .
v_call: TRBV5-6
clone_size: few
cdr3_length: 12
j_call: TRBJ1-2

cdr3_nt: TGTGCCAGTAGTATTTTTGGGCAACAGGAGAACACTGAAGCTTTCTTT
cdr3_aa: CASSIFGQQENTEAFF
d_call: .
v_call: TRBV19
clone_size: few
cdr3_length: 16
j_call: TRBJ1-1

cdr3_nt: TGTGCCAGCAGCTTCACAGGGTCGAGCTCTGGAAACACCATATATTTT
cdr3_aa: CASSFTGSSSGNTIYF
d_call: .
v_call: TRBV7-2
clone_size: many
cdr3_length: 16
j_call: TRBJ1-3

cdr3_nt: TGTGCCAGCAGCATCCGAGCGGCGGGGGGCACAGATACGCAGTATTTT
cdr3_aa: CASSIRAAGGTDTQYF
d_call: TRBD2
v_call: TRBV7-8
clone_size: many
cdr3_length: 16
j_call: TRBJ2-3

cdr3_nt: TGTGCCAGCAGTTTGGTGGGAGGGTCCCACAATGAGCAGTTCTTC
cdr3_aa: CASSLVGGSHNEQFF
d_call: TRBD2
v_call: TRBV27
clone_size: .
cdr3_length: 15
j_call: TRBJ2-1

cdr3_nt: TGCAGTGCGAGTAAAGACAGAACTAATGAAAAACTGTTTTTT
cdr3_aa: CSASKDRTNEKLFF
d_call: .
v_call: TRBV20-1
clone_size: many
cdr3_length: 14
j_call: TRBJ1-4

cdr3_nt: TGTGCCATCAGTGAGACGACAGCCACTGACTATGGCTACACCTTC
cdr3_aa: CAISETTATDYGYTF
d_call: .
v_call: TRBV10-3
clone_size: many
cdr3_length: 15
j_call: TRBJ1-2

cdr3_nt: TGTGCCAGCAGCTTGTCGGGACAGGGTTTTCAGTTCTTC
cdr3_aa: CASSLSGQGFQFF
d_call: TRBD1
v_call: TRBV5-8
clone_size: many
cdr3_length: 13
j_call: TRBJ2-1

cdr3_nt: TGTGCCAGCAGCTTGCTCCCCGCCGGACGAGACACCATATATTTT
cdr3_aa: CASSLLPAGRDTIYF
d_call: .
v_call: TRBV5-8
clone_size: .
cdr3_length: 15
j_call: TRBJ1-3

cdr3_nt: TGTGCCAGCAGCCGTCCGGGAGCGGGAGCCACAGATACGCAGTATTTT
cdr3_aa: CASSRPGAGATDTQYF
d_call: TRBD2
v_call: TRBV3-1
clone_size: many
cdr3_length: 16
j_call: TRBJ2-3

cdr3_nt: TGTGCCACCTCTACCGGGAACCAAGAGACCCAGTACTTC
cdr3_aa: CATSTGNQETQYF
d_call: .
v_call: TRBV24-1
clone_size: .
cdr3_length: 13
j_call: TRBJ2-5

cdr3_nt: TGCAGTGCTAGAGATGAAGCGGGAGGAGGGGAGACCCAGTACTTC
cdr3_aa: CSARDEAGGGETQYF
d_call: TRBD2
v_call: TRBV20-1
clone_size: many
cdr3_length: 15
j_call: TRBJ2-5

cdr3_nt: TGTGCCACCAGTGATTTCGGGGGGACCCAGTACTTC
cdr3_aa: CATSDFGGTQYF
d_call: .
v_call: TRBV24-1
clone_size: many
cdr3_length: 12
j_call: TRBJ2-5

cdr3_nt: TGTGCCAGCAGCCGCTTAACCGGGAGCGAGGATGAAAAACTGTTTTTT
cdr3_aa: CASSRLTGSEDEKLFF
d_call: .
v_call: TRBV3-1
clone_size: many
cdr3_length: 16
j_call: TRBJ1-4

cdr3_nt: TGCAGTGCTAGAAATAACCTTGGACTAGGGGCCACAGATACGCAGTATTTT
cdr3_aa: CSARNNLGLGATDTQYF
d_call: TRBD2
v_call: TRBV20-1
clone_size: many
cdr3_length: 17
j_call: TRBJ2-3

cdr3_nt: TGTGCCAGCAGCTCGAGGTTTATGAACACTGAAGCTTTCTTT
cdr3_aa: CASSSRFMNTEAFF
d_call: .
v_call: TRBV9
clone_size: .
cdr3_length: 14
j_call: TRBJ1-1

cdr3_nt: TGTGCCAGCAACCTTCAGGGTGATAGCAATCAGCCCCAGCATTTT
cdr3_aa: CASNLQGDSNQPQHF
d_call: .
v_call: TRBV7-2
clone_size: .
cdr3_length: 15
j_call: TRBJ1-5

cdr3_nt: TGTGCCAGCTCACTTGCTGGGACCTACAATGAGCAGTTCTTC
cdr3_aa: CASSLAGTYNEQFF
d_call: .
v_call: TRBV18
clone_size: many
cdr3_length: 14
j_call: TRBJ2-1

cdr3_nt: TGTGCCACCAGCAAAATATTACGGAGGGAAGGCAGGGCGTCGAAACTATTCAATCAGCCCCAGCATTTT
cdr3_aa: CATSKILRREGRASKLFNQPQHF
d_call: .
v_call: TRBV15
clone_size: many
cdr3_length: 23
j_call: TRBJ1-5

cdr3_nt: TGTGCCTGGAGTGTGCGGGCCCCAAGCACAGATACGCAGTATTTT
cdr3_aa: CAWSVRAPSTDTQYF
d_call: .
v_call: TRBV30
clone_size: .
cdr3_length: 15
j_call: TRBJ2-3

cdr3_nt: TGCAGCGTTGAAGATTGGGCAGGGGCGAACTATGGCTACACCTTC
cdr3_aa: CSVEDWAGANYGYTF
d_call: .
v_call: TRBV29-1
clone_size: many
cdr3_length: 15
j_call: TRBJ1-2

cdr3_nt: TGTGCCAGCAATATCAGGGGGGCAGGAGATACGCAGTATTTT
cdr3_aa: CASNIRGAGDTQYF
d_call: .
v_call: TRBV6-1
clone_size: few
cdr3_length: 14
j_call: TRBJ2-3

cdr3_nt: TGTGCCAGCAGCCACCAACAGGGGGCCGGGGAGCTGTTTTTT
cdr3_aa: CASSHQQGAGELFF
d_call: TRBD1
v_call: TRBV3-1
clone_size: many
cdr3_length: 14
j_call: TRBJ2-2

cdr3_nt: TGTGCCAGCAGAACCGGGTTGCGGGATCAATCCTACGAGCAGTACTTC
cdr3_aa: CASRTGLRDQSYEQYF
d_call: .
v_call: TRBV6-1
clone_size: .
cdr3_length: 16
j_call: TRBJ2-7

cdr3_nt: TGTGCCAGCAGCGCCTCTGCCTCTGGAAGCACCATATATTTT
cdr3_aa: CASSASASGSTIYF
d_call: .
v_call: TRBV28
clone_size: many
cdr3_length: 14
j_call: TRBJ1-3